The 6 T cell receptor beta chains presented below share a single source sample, sequenced in a study of blood T cell repertoires in COVID-19 (dated by TCRdb to 2018 to 2021). The library was produced with the immunoSEQ multiplex PCR assay. TCRdb's version of the immuneACCESS table is confined to in-frame rearrangements and falls short of the full clone set. An unresolved V gene accounts for under half of the shortfall where checked; the remainder is of unknown origin. The sample yields roughly 140,000 clones; approximately 88% were counted once. The biggest ten clones account for roughly 2% of the sample. Source material: peripheral blood. The receptor source for this set is a man aged 70-80 years with acute or convalescent COVID-19.

The chain employs TRBV29-1 and TRBJ2-7, with 8 positions matching TRBD1. The ends lost 6 bases at V and 2 bases at J; junction bases unmatched: 6. The CDR3 is 13 amino acids. CDR1 and CDR2 from the germline V gene are SQVTM and ANQGSEA. The CDR3 sequence is CSVGQGNPYEQYF. As DNA, the CDR3 is TGCAGCGTCGGACAGGGAAACCCCTACGAGCAGTACTTC.

The CDR3 sequence: CASSPSEGSTDTQYF. CDR3 DNA: TGTGCCAGCAGTCCCAGTGAGGGAAGCACAGATACGCAGTATTTT. The chain recombines TRBV28 with TRBJ2-3; perhaps TRBD2 as D (5 bases). Germline V gene data show CDR1 as MDHEN and CDR2 as SYDVKM. V lost 5 bases, J lost 0 bases, and 12 bases lay in between. The CDR3 is made up of 15 amino acids.

The V and J genes are TRBV29-1 and TRBJ2-3; TRBD2 matches 9 bases. The CDR3 totals 14 residues. V was pared by 6 bases and J by 2 bases, with 6 bases of the junction left unmatched. Per the germline V gene, CDR1 is SQVTM and CDR2 is ANQGSEA. The CDR3 sequence is CSVRLAVLTDTQYF. The CDR3 nucleotides read TGCAGCGTGAGACTAGCGGTACTCACAGATACGCAGTATTTT.

The chain has TRBV7-9 and TRBJ2-3, with D perhaps TRBD2 (6 bases). Germline V lookup: CDR1 SEHNR, CDR2 FQNEAQ (reference sequence). V was trimmed by 5 bases and J by 7 bases, leaving 16 bases between them. The CDR3 length is 14 residues. The chain's CDR3 is CASSVGDSRNTQYF. DNA for the CDR3: TGTGCCAGCAGCGTAGGGGACTCAAGGAATACGCAGTATTTT.

CDR3 DNA: TGTGCCAGCAGCTTGGTGGCCGGGGGTGGTTCTGGAAACACCATATATTTT. This encodes CASSLVAGGGSGNTIYF. This sequence joins TRBV5-6 and TRBJ1-3, with D possibly being TRBD1 (5 bases). The CDR3 extends over 17 amino acids. The germline V and J ends were trimmed by 0 bases and 1 base, with 14 bases remaining between them. Germline V gives CDR1 SGHDT, CDR2 YYEEEE.

This clone was seen a few times. The rearrangement joins TRBV6-5 to TRBJ2-2, with a possible D match to TRBD2 (5 bases). This CDR3 spans 13 amino acids. Germline V CDR1 and CDR2: MNHEY, SVGAGI. V gave up 11 bases and J gave up 0 bases, with 10 bases separating them. DNA for the CDR3: TGTGCCGCGGGTGGTCCGAACACCGGGGAGCTGTTTTTT. Amino acids: CAAGGPNTGELFF.